This TCR beta chain comes out of a study of T cells in Graves' hyperthyroidism and ophthalmopathy (dated by TCRdb to the late 2010s). At the level of the whole study: Peripheral blood was collected at initial diagnosis, before any treatment. To identify TCR V-J signatures that set the groups apart, the researchers used a discovery cohort of approximately 98 patients, made up of under 45 with Graves' ophthalmopathy and 55 to 65 with stable Graves' hyperthyroidism. An independent validation cohort of around 19 hyperthyroidism patients and about 15 patients who later progressed to ophthalmopathy tested prospective prediction of ophthalmopathy. The roughly 99 discovery patients were divided at random into training and test sets in a 7:3 ratio. The study also compared thyroid tissue and blood T-cell repertoires from several Graves' hyperthyroidism patients. After sampling, hyperthyroidism patients received methimazole starting at 30 mg daily, and ophthalmopathy patients received high-dose intravenous methylprednisolone. The paper reports TCR Vbeta CDR3 sequencing of 130 to 150 peripheral blood samples: under 45 ophthalmopathy, under 80 hyperthyroidism and approximately 17 progressor patients. Overall study outcomes, separate from this receptor: Sample size was not statistically predetermined, and blinding of investigators to group allocation was not performed. In validation, the model predicted progression to ophthalmopathy a median of roughly 6.1 months before onset, with about 64% sensitivity and roughly 73% specificity. A model built on a 13 V-J signature distinguished ophthalmopathy from stable hyperthyroidism, reaching approximately 89% sensitivity and about 81% specificity in cross-validation and 80%/75% in testing. Most expanded thyroid clonotypes (frequency above 0.001) were also found in blood, which suggests that blood repertoires may mirror thyroid immune responses.

V lost 8 bases and J lost 4 bases, and the count of bases not matched to a germline gene is 8. The CDR3 holds 13 amino acids from the cysteine to the phenylalanine. CDR3 DNA only is kept here, 39 bases in frame from base 1. The germline V gene (reference sequence) supplies CDR1 LNHDA and CDR2 SQIVND. TCR beta CDR3 regions were amplified from RNA transcripts. The first round of RT-PCR for the TCR CDR3 was performed with the HTBI primer set and the Qiagen OneStep RT-PCR kit. Libraries were constructed in a second round of multiplex PCR, after which size selection and purification were carried out. Libraries were sequenced paired-end with 100 bp reads on an Illumina HiSeq2000. Per the original workflow: SOAPnuke was used to process the raw data, removing reads that contained adapters or uncalled bases, had a mean Phred below 15, or lacked an exact match to the constant primer or identifier. High-quality paired reads were merged using COPE v1.2.5, and each unique nucleotide sequence was defined as a clonotype. MiTCR v1.1 was used to align clonotypes to the IMGT TRBV, TRBD and TRBJ reference segments. The analysis included only V-J combinations with a frequency above 0.0001, which together covered more than 98% of the repertoires. A TCS score was defined as the ratio of F50 (clonal expansion) to E x V (chaos), with BLOSUM62-based TCRdist applied between CDR3 peptides within each V-J. Welch's t-statistics and random forest reduced around 510 V-J features to 10 to 15, which were used in a naive Bayes classifier (R e1071). The similarity between thyroid and blood repertoires was quantified using the Morisita-Horn index. The raw public reads went through TCRdb reprocessing: fastp at Q25, MiXCR clone calling, in-frame beta chains kept. Identical CDR3 protein sequences are pooled into one entry, listed with their most common genes and DNA. None of the V and J calls come from the authors' own analysis; TCRdb made them. For this sample there are more than 50,000 distinct CDR3 sequences; about 57% appear just once. The ten largest make up approximately 3.4% of the sample.

A remark on this clonotype: The clone's antigen remains unknown. There are no base qualities to consult, and no much larger clone falls within one base.

Ophthalmopathy patients had moderately to severely active disease, with a Clinical Activity Score of 3 or more, a NOSPECS grade of 4 or more, and a disease duration of less than 3 months. Exclusion was applied to patients with uncontrolled infections, other autoimmune diseases, pregnancy or lactation. Diagnoses relied on clinical symptoms, serum thyroxine and TRAb, thyroid ultrasound and orbital computed tomography. PBMCs were isolated from 7.5 to 10 ml of fresh peripheral blood by Ficoll-Paque density gradient centrifugation. Total RNA was extracted using Trizol reagent, and RNA quality was assessed on an Agilent 2100 Bioanalyzer.

The sample comprised blood. This TCR came from a woman aged 55-70 years with Graves' ophthalmopathy. In this chain, TRBV19 is recombined with TRBJ2-7, with 7 bases in between that match TRBD2. CDR3 reads: CASSGQGGYEQYF. The bases are TGTGCCAGTTCTGGGCAGGGAGGGTACGAGCAGTACTTC.